This T cell receptor beta chain was identified during a study of T cells in Graves' hyperthyroidism and ophthalmopathy. General study findings and limits: In blood, most of the thyroid clonotypes expanded above 0.001 were also present.

This CDR3 is built from 12 residues. Germline lookup yields CDR1 SGDLS and CDR2 YYNGEE. Trimming shortened V by 3 bases and J by 6 bases, and 7 bases separated the two germline ends. In the case of this clonotype: The target antigen is unknown.

RNA transcripts gave rise to amplified TCR beta CDR3 regions. The HTBI primer set served for first-round RT-PCR of the TCR CDR3. TCRdb processed the multiplex PCR reads anew with MiXCR; each CDR3 protein has one entry. The sample holds 350,000 or so distinct CDR3 sequences, roughly 18% seen once. Aged 18 to 65, the patients had hyperthyroidism that was newly diagnosed and had lasted under 2 months. Uncontrolled infection, other autoimmune disease, pregnancy or lactation disqualified patients from enrolment. Sequencing was done on a sample of blood. The sequence was collected from a woman aged 50 to 60 with Graves' hyperthyroidism. J is TRBJ2-1 and V is TRBV9; D remains ambiguous. CDR3 in amino acids: CASSGTSNEQFF. Written as DNA, the CDR3 is TGTGCCAGCAGCGGCACCTCCAATGAGCAGTTCTTC.